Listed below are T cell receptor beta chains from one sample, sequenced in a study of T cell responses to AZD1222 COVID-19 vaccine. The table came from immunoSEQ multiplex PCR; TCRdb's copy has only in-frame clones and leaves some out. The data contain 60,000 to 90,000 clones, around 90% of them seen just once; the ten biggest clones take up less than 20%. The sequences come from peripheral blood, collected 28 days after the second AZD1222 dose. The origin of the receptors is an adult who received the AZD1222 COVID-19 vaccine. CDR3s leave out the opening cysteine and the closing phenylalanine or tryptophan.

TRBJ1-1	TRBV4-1	ASSQGGTGGTEAF
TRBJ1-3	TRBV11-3	ASRWTVSGNTIY
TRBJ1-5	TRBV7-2	ASSPIDRGRDQPQH
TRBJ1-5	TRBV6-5	ASSYSPQGSQPQH
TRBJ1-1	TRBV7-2	ASSSTIVAFTEAF
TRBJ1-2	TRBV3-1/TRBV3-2	ASSRPGQGAQGYT
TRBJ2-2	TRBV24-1	ATSGLAGGELF
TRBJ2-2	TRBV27	ASSPQGTGELF
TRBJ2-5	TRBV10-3	AIGESPQY
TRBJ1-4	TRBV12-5	ASSPQDIGTNEKLF
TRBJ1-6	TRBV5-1	ASSLGGGYSPLH
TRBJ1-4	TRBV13	ASSSKGQGLTNEKLF
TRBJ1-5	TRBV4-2	ASSQERGRLNQPQH
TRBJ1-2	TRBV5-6	ASSLAGQGGLYGYT
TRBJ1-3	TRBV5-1	ASSTQGAWGNTIY
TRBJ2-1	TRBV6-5	ASYRDEQF
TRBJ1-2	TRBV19	ASSRQANYGYT
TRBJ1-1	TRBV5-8	ASRDADFMNTEAF
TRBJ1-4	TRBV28	ASGPHSGEKLF
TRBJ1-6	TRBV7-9	ASSRSGQGNSPLH
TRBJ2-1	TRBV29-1	SAETGGQDGEQF
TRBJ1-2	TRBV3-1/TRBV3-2	ASSQDRGRGGLNYGYT
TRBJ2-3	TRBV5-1	ASSLVGSRYTDTQY
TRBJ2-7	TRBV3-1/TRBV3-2	ASTRSSGATYEQY
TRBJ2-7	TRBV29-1	SVSLTSGAYEQY
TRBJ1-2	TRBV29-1	SVEGTYYGYT
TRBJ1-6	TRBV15	ATSRDWSGASVLNSPLH
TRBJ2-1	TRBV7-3	ASSLRGASNEQF
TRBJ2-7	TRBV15	ATSISRGGEQY
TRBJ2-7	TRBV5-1	ASSRTSGGSSYEQY
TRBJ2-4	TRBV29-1	SVAGADLGNIQY
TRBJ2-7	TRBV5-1	ASSPGAGAFYEQY
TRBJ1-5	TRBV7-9	ASSSTGGRGQPQH
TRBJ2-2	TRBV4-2	ASSQEGGDRPFTGELF
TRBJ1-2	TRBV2	ASRQKGQGASGYT
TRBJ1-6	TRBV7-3	ASSLSPGSPLH